Listed below are T cell receptor beta chains from one sample, sequenced in a study of Tregs in tolerant kidney transplant recipients. Measured with immunoSEQ multiplex PCR; TCRdb has only the in-frame clones, and not every one. The repertoire has tens of thousands of clones, 93% of them found once; the top ten carry approximately 0.5%. The sequencing here drew on CD4+ T cells from blood, taken before the transplant. These receptors were taken from a human donor who received a combined kidney and bone marrow transplant. Both conserved end residues are part of each CDR3. The D gene is left open where the match is weak. Where a row states a size, it is once, few, many or the class of an expanded clone; other rows omit it.

NA	NA	TRBV5-4	15	TRBJ2-1	CASSLKRALVGEQFF	TGTGCCAGCAGCTTGAAGCGGGCCCTGGTGGGAGAGCAGTTCTTC
NA	NA	TRBV9	14	TRBJ2-2	CASSVAPSGGELFF	TGTGCCAGCAGCGTAGCCCCTTCGGGGGGGGAGCTGTTTTTT
NA	NA	TRBV19	14	TRBJ1-1	CASTARQGFTEAFF	TGTGCCAGTACCGCCCGGCAGGGATTCACTGAAGCTTTCTTT
NA	NA	TRBV6-5	14	TRBJ1-2	CASSYGMGYYGYTF	TGTGCCAGCAGTTACGGAATGGGCTACTATGGCTACACCTTC
NA	NA	TRBV30	12	TRBJ2-7	CAWRKAHYEQYF	TGTGCCTGGAGAAAAGCCCACTACGAGCAGTACTTC
TRBD1	NA	TRBV6-6	16	TRBJ2-5	CASSTRTGVYVETQYF	TGTGCCAGCAGCACGAGGACAGGGGTTTATGTAGAGACCCAGTACTTC
TRBD2	NA	TRBV7-2	14	TRBJ2-3	CASSRTSGTDTQYF	TGTGCCAGCAGCCGGACTAGCGGGACAGATACGCAGTATTTT
NA	once	TRBV6-1	13	TRBJ1-1	CASRYFLSTEAFF	TGTGCCAGCAGATATTTTTTGAGCACTGAAGCTTTCTTT
TRBD2	NA	TRBV7-2	15	TRBJ2-3	CASSPKAGGGDTQYF	TGTGCCAGCAGCCCCAAAGCGGGAGGCGGAGATACGCAGTATTTT
NA	NA	TRBV5-1	15	TRBJ1-3	CASTHTGNSGNTIYF	TGCGCCAGCACCCACACCGGGAACTCTGGAAACACCATATATTTT
TRBD1	NA	TRBV7-2	14	TRBJ2-1	CASSRDRVYNEQFF	TGTGCCAGCTCCCGGGACAGAGTCTACAATGAGCAGTTCTTC
TRBD1	NA	TRBV7-2	16	TRBJ1-2	CASSFRTGSLEYGYTF	TGTGCCAGCAGCTTCAGGACAGGGAGTTTGGAGTATGGCTACACCTTC
TRBD1	NA	TRBV5-1	13	TRBJ1-3	CASSSGGGNTIYF	TGCGCCAGCAGCTCAGGGGGCGGAAACACCATATATTTT
NA	few	TRBV5-1	16	TRBJ2-3	CASSLAPGSGTDTQYF	TGCGCCAGCAGCTTGGCACCGGGTTCAGGCACAGATACGCAGTATTTT
NA	NA	TRBV7-9	14	TRBJ2-7	CASSLPGNPTEQYF	TGTGCCAGCAGCTTACCGGGGAACCCTACCGAGCAGTACTTC
NA	NA	TRBV10-3	14	TRBJ2-3	CAITLAPQGDTQYF	TGTGCCATCACTCTAGCTCCCCAGGGGGATACGCAGTATTTT
TRBD1	once	TRBV5-1	16	TRBJ1-4	CASSSLSGTGNEKLFF	TGCGCCAGCAGCTCTCTATCCGGGACAGGGAATGAAAAACTGTTTTTT
TRBD2	NA	TRBV7-2	14	TRBJ2-1	CASSMGLAGERQFF	TGTGCCAGCAGCATGGGACTAGCGGGAGAGCGGCAGTTCTTC
TRBD1	once	TRBV15	14	TRBJ1-4	CATRTGLGNEKLFF	TGTGCCACCAGGACAGGGTTGGGTAATGAAAAACTGTTTTTT
TRBD2	NA	TRBV15	15	TRBJ2-7	CATSSVLAGGYEQYF	TGTGCCACCAGCAGCGTTCTAGCGGGAGGGTACGAGCAGTACTTC
TRBD1	NA	TRBV27	16	TRBJ2-7	CASSPPTGLGPYEQYF	TGTGCCAGCAGTCCCCCGACAGGGTTGGGGCCCTACGAGCAGTACTTC
NA	NA	TRBV7-3	16	TRBJ2-2	CASSLTLGGIDGELFF	TGTGCCAGCAGCTTAACGTTAGGAGGGATAGACGGGGAGCTGTTTTTT
TRBD2	NA	TRBV4-3	18	TRBJ2-5	CASSPLSGGGVGQETQYF	TGCGCCAGCAGCCCCCTTAGCGGGGGAGGTGTAGGACAAGAGACCCAGTACTTC
TRBD2	NA	TRBV6-1	14	TRBJ2-7	CASSVRTSWYEQYF	TGTGCCAGCAGTGTCCGGACTAGTTGGTACGAGCAGTACTTC
TRBD2	NA	TRBV4-3	16	TRBJ2-1	CASSQDRASGYNEQFF	TGCGCCAGCAGCCAAGATAGGGCTAGCGGATACAATGAGCAGTTCTTC
TRBD1	NA	TRBV15	15	TRBJ2-4	CATSRAGTGGYIQYF	TGTGCCACCAGCAGAGCCGGGACAGGGGGATACATTCAGTACTTC
TRBD2	NA	TRBV18	14	TRBJ2-1	CASSQSGRNNEQFF	TGTGCCAGCTCACAAAGCGGGAGGAACAATGAGCAGTTCTTC
TRBD2	NA	TRBV5-1	14	TRBJ2-1	CASSLVAGVDEQFF	TGCGCCAGCAGCTTGGTGGCGGGAGTTGATGAGCAGTTCTTC